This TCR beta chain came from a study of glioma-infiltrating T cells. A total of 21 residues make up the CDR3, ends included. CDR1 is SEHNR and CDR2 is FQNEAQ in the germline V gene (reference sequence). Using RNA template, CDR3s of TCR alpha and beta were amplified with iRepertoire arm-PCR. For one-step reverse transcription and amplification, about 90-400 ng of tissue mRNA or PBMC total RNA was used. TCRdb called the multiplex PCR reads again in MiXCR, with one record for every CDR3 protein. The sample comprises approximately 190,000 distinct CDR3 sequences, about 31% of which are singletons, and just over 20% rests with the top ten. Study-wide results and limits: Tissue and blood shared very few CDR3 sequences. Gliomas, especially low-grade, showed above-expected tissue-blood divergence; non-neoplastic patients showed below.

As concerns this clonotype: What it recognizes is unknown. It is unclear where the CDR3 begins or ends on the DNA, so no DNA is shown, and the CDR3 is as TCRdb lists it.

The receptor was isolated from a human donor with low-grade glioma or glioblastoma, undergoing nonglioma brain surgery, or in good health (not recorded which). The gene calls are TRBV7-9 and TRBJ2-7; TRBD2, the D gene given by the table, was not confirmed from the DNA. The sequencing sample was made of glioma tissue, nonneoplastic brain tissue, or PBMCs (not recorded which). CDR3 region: CASSFYICSARSDRYPYEQYF.